The clone carrying this T cell receptor (beta chain) was picked up a small number of times. Its antigen remains unidentified. A sample-barcoded 5' primer and a J-beta primer mix were used in a second PCR of roughly 7 to 11 cycles. TCRdb analysed the 5' RACE reads with MiXCR anew, one entry per CDR3 protein. The sample has about 800,000 distinct CDR3 sequences; roughly 25% are singletons. These data come from a study of blood T cells in healthy people across ages. There are 15 residues in the CDR3. Trimming took off 6 bases at V and 0 bases at J, with 12 bases between the two ends. Study-level findings and limits: Researchers said unsorted PBMCs prevented a conclusive naive versus antigen-experienced comparison.

The sample also formed part of further work on T cells of mothers and their children.

Sequencing used blood. This TCR was sampled from a boy aged 5-17 years in good health. V is TRBV12-3 or TRBV12-4 and J is TRBJ2-1; D not resolved. CDR3 sequence (DNA): TGTGCCAGCAGCTTAACTTCGAGCTCCTACAATGAGCAGTTCTTC. Translating gives CASSLTSSSYNEQFF.